The 21 T cell receptor beta chains below all came from one sample that was sequenced in a study of T cell repertoires in cytomegalovirus infection. TCRdb reanalysed the reads using MiXCR and keeps one entry per CDR3 protein. The sample holds roughly 130,000 distinct CDR3 sequences, approximately 24% seen once. These receptors' targets are unknown. The sequenced material came from PBMCs, sequenced either directly or after in vitro stimulation (not recorded which). All receptors come from a human donor in good health (CMV status not recorded). Some clones in this sample may be carry-over from other donors' samples.

The chain recombines TRBV23-1 with TRBJ2-1; D unresolved. TRBV23-1 is noted as an ORF with a role that remains uncertain. V lost 4 bases and J 7 bases, leaving 20 bases between the germline ends. CDR3 length equals 16 residues. This CDR3 reads CASSLLYCPGWNEQFF. The DNA of the CDR3 is TGCGCCAGCAGTCTTCTCTATTGCCCAGGCTGGAATGAGCAGTTCTTC.

This clonotype was detected a few times. The chain employs TRBV7-9 and TRBJ1-1; D is possibly TRBD1 (5 bases). Per germline, CDR1 SEHNR and CDR2 FQNEAQ (reference sequence). V dropped 5 bases and J dropped 5 bases, with 21 bases sitting between them. The CDR3 covers 16 residues. The CDR3 DNA reads TGTGCCAGCAGCACGTGGCAGGGCAGTGATCTGACTGAAGCTTTCTTT. Amino acid sequence: CASSTWQGSDLTEAFF.

This clonotype was counted only a few times. This rearrangement joins TRBV5-5 to TRBJ1-1; D gene uncertain. The CDR3 loop spans 13 amino acids. Trimming cost V 5 bases and J 4 bases, with 12 bases left between them. The V gene's germline CDR1 is SGHKS and CDR2 YYEKEE (reference sequence). DNA for the CDR3: TGTGCCAGCAGTTTTGCCAAGGGCACTGAAGCTTTCTTT. Translating gives CASSFAKGTEAFF.

This clonotype appeared a few times. This chain links TRBV7-2 with TRBJ2-1; TRBD1 is a possible D gene (5 bases). The V gene lost 1 base and the J gene lost 2 bases, with 12 bases spanning the gap. This CDR3 is built from 16 residues. Germline-derived CDR1 and CDR2 are SGHTA and FQGNSA. The CDR3 DNA reads TGTGCCAGCAGCTTAGTTGCGGACACTACCTACAATGAGCAGTTCTTC. Its translation is CASSLVADTTYNEQFF. The full variable domain, in which reference TRBV7-2 and TRBJ2-1 provide the parts outside the CDR3, is GAGVSQSPSNKVTEKGKDVELRCDPISGHTALYWYRQSLGQGLEFLIYFQGNSAPDKSGLPSDRFSAERTGGSVSTLTIQRTQQEDSAVYLCASSLVADTTYNEQFFGPGTRLTVL.

A few counts support this clonotype. The chain joins TRBV10-3 to TRBJ2-7, with D perhaps being TRBD1 or TRBD2 (5 bases each). The CDR3 has 11 amino acids. The germline V gene has CDR1 ENHRY and CDR2 SYGVKD. The V gene lost 2 bases and the J gene lost 6 bases, with 5 bases spanning the gap. CDR3 nucleotide sequence: TGTGCCATCAGTGAGGGGGGCGAGCAGTACGTC. This gives the protein CAISEGGEQYV.

This chain joins TRBV19 and TRBJ2-7, with D possibly being TRBD2 (5 bases). Trimming stripped 5 bases from V and 3 bases from J, with 11 bases between. The V gene's germline CDR1 is LNHDA and CDR2 SQIVND (reference sequence). The CDR3 covers 13 residues. The chain's CDR3 is CASSPDWSYEQYF. The CDR3 region has the DNA TGTGCCAGTAGTCCGGACTGGAGCTACGAGCAGTACTTC.

This clonotype appeared a few times. The rearrangement links TRBV10-3 to TRBJ2-3, with D maybe TRBD2 (6 bases). Trimming pared 8 bases from V and 2 bases from J, leaving 11 bases between. Per germline, CDR1 ENHRY and CDR2 SYGVKD. This CDR3 spans 13 amino acids. The CDR3 nucleotides are TGTGCCATCCGGGACTCTTACACAGATACGCAGTATTTT. Translating gives CAIRDSYTDTQYF.

V usage is TRBV19 and J usage is TRBJ2-5; D possibly corresponds to TRBD2 (6 bases). The CDR3 extends over 13 amino acids. Germline V gene data show CDR1 as LNHDA and CDR2 as SQIVND (reference sequence). V gave up 0 bases and J gave up 10 bases, with 12 bases separating them. The CDR3 DNA sequence: TGTGCCAGTAGTATAGATTTCCCGGGGGACCAGTACTTC. Translating gives CASSIDFPGDQYF.

This rearrangement joins TRBV28 to TRBJ2-3; possibly TRBD2 for D (5 bases). The CDR3 totals 15 residues. The germline V and J ends were trimmed by 8 bases and 1 base, with 16 bases remaining between them. Per germline, CDR1 MDHEN and CDR2 SYDVKM. The CDR3 sequence: CASYDGVRGTDTQYF. The CDR3 DNA reads TGTGCCAGCTACGATGGGGTGAGGGGCACAGATACGCAGTATTTT.

The chain carries TRBV29-1 and TRBJ2-1; D possibly corresponds to TRBD2 (6 bases). Germline lookup yields CDR1 SQVTM and CDR2 ANQGSEA. Trimming stripped 5 bases from V and 0 bases from J, with 23 bases between. The CDR3 length is 18 residues. As DNA, the CDR3 is TGCAGCGTTACCACCGGGACTTATCCTTCTCTCTCCTACAATGAGCAGTTCTTC. It codes for CSVTTGTYPSLSYNEQFF.

The J gene is TRBJ2-3, the V gene TRBV6-2 or TRBV6-3; D gene uncertain. Deletions cut 6 bases from V and 10 bases from J, with 14 bases between. This CDR3 contains 12 residues. Germline V lookup: CDR1 MNHEY, CDR2 SVGEGT. The CDR3 sequence is CASSPDLLAQYF. The CDR3 DNA follows: TGTGCCAGCAGCCCCGACCTCCTCGCGCAGTATTTT.

V gene TRBV19 combines with J gene TRBJ1-2; 7 nucleotides align to TRBD1. The germline V gene has CDR1 LNHDA and CDR2 SQIVND (reference sequence). The V and J ends lost 3 bases and 2 bases, in that order; junction bases with no gene match: 6. The CDR3 contains 15 residues. CDR3 DNA sequence: TGTGCCAGTAGTATCTCAAAACAGGGGAACTATGGCTACACCTTC. This gives the protein CASSISKQGNYGYTF. The full variable domain, in which reference TRBV19 and TRBJ1-2 provide the parts outside the CDR3, is DGGITQSPKYLFRKEGQNVTLSCEQNLNHDAMYWYRQDPGQGLRLIYYSQIVNDFQKGDIAEGYSVSREKKESFPLTVTSAQKNPTAFYLCASSISKQGNYGYTFGSGTRLTVV.

The chain uses TRBV29-1 and TRBJ2-1, with 9 bases identical to TRBD2. The CDR3 runs to 14 residues. Germline CDR1 is SQVTM and CDR2 is ANQGSEA. After removal of 4 bases from V and 0 bases from J, the junction contained 1 base not matched to a gene. CDR3 sequence (DNA): TGCAGCGTTGGCGGGAGGGACTCCTACAATGAGCAGTTCTTC. It encodes CSVGGRDSYNEQFF.

The chain combines TRBV19 with TRBJ2-1; 7 bases are a match to TRBD2. The CDR3 totals 14 residues. The germline V gene has CDR1 LNHDA and CDR2 SQIVND (reference sequence). J was trimmed by 7 bases and V by 6 bases; bases with no gene match: 9. CDR3: CASSQGLSLNEQFF. CDR3 coding DNA: TGTGCCAGTAGCCAGGGACTATCCCTAAATGAGCAGTTCTTC.

This clonotype was seen a few times. The J gene is TRBJ2-5, the V gene TRBV6-8; TRBD2 aligns across 7 bases. V lost 2 bases and J lost 0; bases outside the gene matches: 9. CDR3 size: 17 residues. CDR1 is MNHGY and CDR2 is SAAAGT in the germline V gene. CDR3 nucleotides: TGTGCCAGCAGTTACCGACGACTAGCTGCGTACCAAGAGACCCAGTACTTC. Translated, it gives CASSYRRLAAYQETQYF.

The V and J genes are TRBV6-1 and TRBJ2-7, with TRBD1 matching over 9 bases. The CDR3 extends over 16 amino acids. Unmatched junction bases numbered 10, after V lost 6 bases and J lost 1 base. The germline V gene has CDR1 MNHNS and CDR2 SASEGT. The CDR3 DNA reads as TGTGCCAGCAGACCCAACCAGGGACAGGGATCCTACGAGCAGTACTTC. It encodes CASRPNQGQGSYEQYF.

This clonotype was seen repeatedly, ten times or more. The V call is TRBV7-8, the J call TRBJ2-5, with 8 nucleotides matching TRBD2. Trimming removed 1 base from V and 2 bases from J; junction bases left unmatched: 6. The CDR3 length is 16 residues. Germline CDR1 and CDR2: SGHVS and FQNEAQ. The CDR3 DNA sequence: TGTGCCAGCAGCTTAGGCAGACTAGCGTTTCAAGAGACCCAGTACTTC. Translated: CASSLGRLAFQETQYF.

This clonotype was seen many times. V is TRBV7-2 and J is TRBJ2-5, with D possibly matching TRBD1 (6 bases). The CDR3 totals 18 residues. V dropped 1 base and J dropped 1 base, with 19 bases sitting between them. The V gene's germline CDR1 is SGHTA and CDR2 FQGNSA. CDR3 bases: TGTGCCAGCAGCTTAGGGGCCCCGACAGGCTCCAGCCAAGAGACCCAGTACTTC. Translation gives CASSLGAPTGSSQETQYF.

The genes are TRBV27 and TRBJ2-1; D is unclear. Germline V CDR1 and CDR2: MNHEY, SMNVEV (reference sequence). V lost 3 bases and J lost 3, with 9 bases in between. The CDR3 spans 14 residues. The chain's CDR3 is CASSLVASYNEQFF. For the CDR3, the DNA is TGTGCCAGCAGTTTGGTGGCTAGCTACAATGAGCAGTTCTTC.

Only a few counts were recorded for this clonotype. The rearrangement joins TRBV20-1 to TRBJ1-1; the D gene is possibly TRBD1 (6 bases). The V gene lost 6 bases and the J gene lost 0 bases, with 14 bases spanning the gap. This CDR3 has 14 amino acids. Per the germline V gene, CDR1 is DFQATT and CDR2 is SNEGSKA (reference sequence). In DNA, the CDR3 is TGCAGTGCCACCCGGGACAACATGAACACTGAAGCTTTCTTT. It specifies CSATRDNMNTEAFF.

V is TRBV19 and J is TRBJ2-7; weak D call: TRBD1 (6 bases). Germline V gene sequence: CDR1 LNHDA, CDR2 SQIVND (reference sequence). The CDR3 spans 15 residues. V gave up 3 bases and J gave up 3 bases, with 15 bases separating them. The CDR3 nucleotides read TGTGCCAGTAGTATTAACCAGGGACATCGCTACGAGCAGTACTTC. It is translated as CASSINQGHRYEQYF.